The 24 T cell receptor beta chains in this list originate from one sample, sequenced in a study of vaccination and CD4 T cells after COVID-19. The treatment denotes: approximately 11-day PBMC culture with coronavirus spike peptide pools or control peptides (ViraFEST assay). Which antigens these TCRs recognize remains unknown. Sequenced with the Oncomine TCR Beta short-read assay was DNA taken from cultured CD4+ T cells. TCRdb independently ran MiXCR on the PCR reads; one entry per CDR3 protein. The table lists about 21,000 distinct CDR3 sequences, 62% of them singletons. The input for sequencing was CD4+ T cells from blood, cultured in vitro, taken before SARS-CoV-2 vaccination. All receptors come from a human donor who received a COVID-19 vaccine.

V and J are TRBV20-1 and TRBJ2-7, with 11 bases matching TRBD2. The CDR3 loop spans 16 amino acids. Germline V gene sequence: CDR1 DFQATT, CDR2 SNEGSKA (reference sequence). With V trimmed by 1 base and J by 0 bases, 5 bases remained unmatched. The CDR3 reads CSARGRLAGHSYEQYF. The CDR3 bases are TGCAGTGCTAGAGGTCGACTAGCGGGGCACTCCTACGAGCAGTACTTC.

This clonotype was detected only once. CDR3 sequence reads: CATSDPFNYGYTF. The CDR3 coding sequence is TGTGCCACCAGTGATCCGTTTAACTATGGCTACACCTTC. This chain uses TRBV24-1 with TRBJ1-2; no firm D call. The ends were cut back, 3 bases at V and 1 base at J, with 5 bases in the middle. Germline V gene lookup returns CDR1 KGHDR and CDR2 SFDVKD. The CDR3 is made up of 13 amino acids.

The rearrangement joins TRBV10-3 to TRBJ2-1; D gene unclear. The CDR3 loop spans 11 amino acids. The germline CDR1 and CDR2 sequences are ENHRY and SYGVKD. The ends were cut back, 2 bases at V and 5 bases at J, with 1 base in the middle. CDR3 bases: TGTGCCATCAGTGAGGACAATGAGCAGTTCTTC. Its protein product is CAISEDNEQFF.

Of note for this clonotype: A read error may produce the germline difference seen at one junction end. This rearrangement joins TRBV7-2 to TRBJ2-7; maybe TRBD2 (5 bases). This CDR3 has 15 amino acids. Germline CDR1 reads SGHTA; CDR2 reads FQGNSA. CDR3 in amino acids: CASSLAASYSYEQYF. The CDR3, as DNA: TGTGCCAGCAGCCTAGCCGCTTCCTACTCCTACGAGCAGTACTTC.

V is TRBV6-1 and J is TRBJ1-2, with a weak D call TRBD1 (6 bases). In germline, CDR1 is MNHNS, CDR2 SASEGT. This CDR3 spans 15 amino acids. V was clipped by 7 bases and J by 7 bases, with 22 bases between them. The CDR3 loop reads CASTLDGGINTGYTF. DNA of the CDR3: TGTGCCAGCACCTTAGATGGGGGCATTAATACTGGCTACACCTTC.

This chain links TRBV7-3 with TRBJ2-2, with D uncertain. This CDR3 is 15 amino acids long. Trimming shortened V by 2 bases and J by 0 bases, and 7 bases separated the two germline ends. Germline CDR1 and CDR2: SGHTA and FQGTGA. The CDR3 is CASSLLPANTGELFF. The CDR3 region has the DNA TGTGCCAGCAGCTTATTACCAGCGAACACCGGGGAGCTGTTTTTT.

V is TRBV24-1 and J is TRBJ2-2, with 9 bases aligning to TRBD1. The V gene end was trimmed by 2 bases and the J gene end by 5 bases; junction bases not matched to a gene: 5. This CDR3 region has 16 residues. Germline V gene data show CDR1 as KGHDR and CDR2 as SFDVKD. The chain's CDR3 is CATSDYRGLGTGELFF. For the CDR3, the DNA is TGTGCCACCAGTGATTACAGGGGGCTCGGTACCGGGGAGCTGTTTTTT.

The chain uses TRBV20-1 and TRBJ1-3; TRBD1 aligns across 8 bases. Trimming removed 0 bases from V and 2 bases from J; junction bases left unmatched: 9. Germline lookup yields CDR1 DFQATT and CDR2 SNEGSKA (reference sequence). CDR3 length: 17 residues. The CDR3 is CSARDPTGQGTGNTIYF. The CDR3 DNA reads as TGCAGTGCTAGAGACCCAACCGGACAGGGAACTGGAAACACCATATATTTT.

This clonotype was counted a few times. This CDR3 reads CATSARDRAYGYTF. Written as DNA, the CDR3 is TGTGCCACCAGTGCCCGGGACAGAGCCTATGGCTACACCTTC. The V and J genes are TRBV24-1 and TRBJ1-2, with 7 bases that match TRBD1. CDR3 size: 14 residues. Germline values: CDR1 KGHDR, CDR2 SFDVKD. V shed 5 bases, J shed 4 bases, and the junction held 6 bases outside the gene matches.

This clonotype was seen a handful of times. The chain uses TRBV20-1 and TRBJ2-5, with D possibly being TRBD1 or TRBD2 (6 bases each). The germline gives CDR1 DFQATT, CDR2 SNEGSKA (reference sequence). The CDR3 consists of 14 residues. The V end was cut by 6 bases, the J end by 7 bases, with 21 bases between. CDR3 bases: TGCAGTGCCCCCCCAGGGGAGGTATCGGGGACCCAGTACTTC. Its translation is CSAPPGEVSGTQYF.

The chain is built from TRBV30 and TRBJ1-6; D gene unclear. Germline lookup yields CDR1 GTSNPN and CDR2 SVGIG (reference sequence). The V end was cut by 1 base, the J end by 7 bases, with 14 bases between. The CDR3 extends over 15 amino acids. The CDR3 nucleotides are TGTGCCTGGAGTGGAACCCCGGCCAACAATTCACCCCTCCACTTT. It yields the protein CAWSGTPANNSPLHF.

This chain links TRBV6-1 with TRBJ2-7; tentative D call: TRBD1 (7 bases). Germline V CDR1 and CDR2: MNHNS, SASEGT. The CDR3 totals 15 residues. V lost 9 bases and J 1 base, leaving 19 bases between the germline ends. The CDR3, as DNA: TGTGCCAGTGATAACGGGAGACAGGGTTCCTACGAGCAGTACTTC. This sequence encodes CASDNGRQGSYEQYF.

This clonotype occurred a few times. This rearrangement joins TRBV24-1 to TRBJ2-6; unclear D gene. Germline V gives CDR1 KGHDR, CDR2 SFDVKD. V was shortened by 3 bases and J by 2 bases, with 7 bases between the two germline ends. The CDR3 is made up of 15 amino acids. This CDR3 is CATSDPSPGANVLTF. The CDR3 DNA is TGTGCCACCAGTGATCCCTCTCCTGGGGCCAACGTCCTGACTTTC.

This clonotype appeared a single time. This chain joins TRBV10-3 and TRBJ2-1; D is tentatively TRBD1 or TRBD2 (6 bases each). CDR1 and CDR2 from the germline V gene are ENHRY and SYGVKD. Trimming took 4 bases from V and 11 from J, leaving 12 bases between them. CDR3 length: 12 amino acids. CDR3 sequence: CAISGGDNKQFF. The CDR3 region has the DNA TGTGCCATCAGTGGGGGGGACAACAAGCAGTTCTTC.

The chain combines TRBV7-9 with TRBJ2-5; either TRBD1 or TRBD2 may supply D (5 bases each). This CDR3 region has 15 residues. The V end was cut by 5 bases, the J end by 2 bases, with 15 bases between. Germline CDR1 reads SEHNR; CDR2 reads FQNEAQ (reference sequence). The CDR3 coding sequence is TGTGCCAGCAGCCAGCCACCGGGACGGCAAGAGACCCAGTACTTC. It codes for CASSQPPGRQETQYF. Based on the CDR3 plus reference TRBV7-9 and TRBJ2-5, the full variable domain is DTGVSQNPRHKITKRGQNVTFRCDPISEHNRLYWYRQTLGQGPEFLTYFQNEAQLEKSRLLSDRFSAERPKGSFSTLEIQRTEQGDSAMYLCASSQPPGRQETQYFGPGTRLLVL.

The chain is built from TRBV12-3 or TRBV12-4 and TRBJ1-5; D is ambiguous. The CDR3 spans 14 residues. Trimming removed 3 bases from V and 0 bases from J, with 6 bases in between. In DNA, the CDR3 is TGTGCCAGCAGTTTGAGGAATAGCAATCAGCCCCAGCATTTT. Translated: CASSLRNSNQPQHF.

The V gene is TRBV19, the J gene TRBJ1-2, with D perhaps matching TRBD1 (6 bases). Germline lookup yields CDR1 LNHDA and CDR2 SQIVND (reference sequence). The CDR3 is made up of 14 amino acids. V was cut by 3 bases and J by 3 bases, with 11 bases left in between. CDR3 nucleotide sequence: TGTGCCAGTAGTATGGCCTACAGGGACTATGGCTACACCTTC. This gives the protein CASSMAYRDYGYTF.

The chain uses TRBV20-1 and TRBJ2-5; 8 bases line up with TRBD2. The germline gives CDR1 DFQATT, CDR2 SNEGSKA (reference sequence). This CDR3 spans 13 amino acids. With V trimmed by 3 bases and J by 5 bases, 5 bases remained unmatched. CDR3 loop: CSASRTSMETQYF. As DNA, the CDR3 is TGCAGTGCTAGTAGGACTAGCATGGAGACCCAGTACTTC.

The chain combines TRBV25-1 with TRBJ2-7; D may be TRBD1 or TRBD2 (5 bases each). Germline V gene data show CDR1 as MGHDK and CDR2 as SYGVNS. V lost 1 base and J 5 bases, leaving 9 bases between the germline ends. The CDR3 length is 13 residues. For the CDR3, the DNA is TGTGCCAGCAGTGAATCTGGGGACCACGAGCAGTACTTC. Amino acid sequence: CASSESGDHEQYF.

This clonotype was found a few times. The chain joins TRBV6-5 to TRBJ1-5; D not certain. The germline V gene encodes CDR1 MNHEY and CDR2 SVGAGI. V was pared by 0 bases and J by 9 bases, with 21 bases between. This CDR3 spans 17 amino acids. CDR3 nucleotide sequence: TGTGCCAGCAGTTACTCGTCTAGTAGGGCGTCGGTGCGGCCCCAGCATTTT. It encodes CASSYSSSRASVRPQHF.

The rearrangement links TRBV30 to TRBJ1-2, with D maybe TRBD1 (5 bases). The CDR3 extends over 11 amino acids. Germline values: CDR1 GTSNPN, CDR2 SVGIG (reference sequence). Trimming removed 3 bases from V and 8 bases from J, with 10 bases in between. CDR3 nucleotides: TGTGCCTGGAGCGTGGGACCGGGCTACACCTTC. Protein sequence: CAWSVGPGYTF.

The V call is TRBV19, the J call TRBJ1-2; tentatively, D is TRBD1 (5 bases). The V gene lost 5 bases and the J gene lost 3 bases, with 19 bases spanning the gap. Germline V gene data show CDR1 as LNHDA and CDR2 as SQIVND (reference sequence). This CDR3 comprises 16 residues. CDR3 region: CASSPRRVRNDYGYTF. The CDR3, as DNA: TGTGCCAGTAGTCCCCGCAGGGTGAGGAATGACTATGGCTACACCTTC. The whole variable domain, filled in from reference TRBV19 and TRBJ1-2, reads DGGITQSPKYLFRKEGQNVTLSCEQNLNHDAMYWYRQDPGQGLRLIYYSQIVNDFQKGDIAEGYSVSREKKESFPLTVTSAQKNPTAFYLCASSPRRVRNDYGYTFGSGTRLTVV.

This clonotype turned up a few times. V and J are TRBV7-9 and TRBJ1-2; D uncertain. Trimming took off 6 bases at V and 1 base at J, with 9 bases between the two ends. The germline gives CDR1 SEHNR, CDR2 FQNEAQ (reference sequence). The CDR3 has 13 residues. The CDR3 sequence is CASSRVINYGYTF. For the CDR3, the DNA is TGTGCCAGCAGTCGGGTAATTAACTATGGCTACACCTTC.

The chain has TRBV30 and TRBJ1-2; no clear D. The CDR3 extends over 13 amino acids. The V end lost 0 bases, the J end lost 7 bases, and 12 bases lay between the germline ends. CDR1 and CDR2 from the germline V gene are GTSNPN and SVGIG (reference sequence). CDR3 in amino acids: CAWSVLRDGGYTF. The CDR3 DNA sequence: TGTGCCTGGAGTGTACTGAGGGATGGTGGCTACACCTTC.